This paragraph covers one TCR beta chain sequence. Its antigen is not known. Here immunoSEQ multiplex PCR was the method, and the copy in TCRdb shows in-frame clones only, minus some. The table has about 37,000 clones, about 89% seen once. This CDR3 has 13 amino acids. Between the trimmed V and J ends, which lost 7 bases and 2 bases, there was a span of 9 bases. Germline CDR1 SGHVS, CDR2 FQNEAQ. The data are from a study of OX40 agonist ivuxolimab in advanced cancers. Overall study context: Cancers in dose escalation were hepatocellular, melanoma, renal cell and head and neck. Among those enrolled, mean age was around 60 years (range 23 to 79) and over 70% were male. Three patients showed partial responses: one hepatocellular carcinoma and two cutaneous melanoma cases.

Study results and limitations: At doses 0.1 to 3.0 mg/kg, CD4+ and CD8+ clones expanded.

The chain employs TRBV7-8 and TRBJ2-1; D uncertain. The TCR sequence derives from an adult with an advanced solid tumor such as melanoma, head and neck, liver or kidney cancer. Here the sequenced sample was CD4+ or CD8+ T cells sorted from blood, taken in a trial of the OX40 agonist ivuxolimab. CDR3 region: CASMRTAYNEQFF. The CDR3 DNA follows: TGTGCCAGCATGCGGACCGCCTACAATGAGCAGTTCTTC.